Included here is one TCR beta chain sequence, with context. The repertoire was sequenced with immunoSEQ multiplex PCR; TCRdb's copy has only in-frame clones and lacks some. The sample lists roughly 380,000 clones; around 87% were seen once. This specimen comes from a study of blood T cell repertoires in COVID-19. Germline loops: CDR1 MNHEY, CDR2 SVGAGI. The CDR3 spans 14 residues. Trimming took 10 bases from V and 1 from J; bases not matched to a gene: 9. The chain has TRBV6-5 and TRBJ2-7; the match to TRBD1 covers 8 bases. What was sequenced was PBMCs or T cells enriched from blood (not recorded which). This receptor was obtained from a man aged 25 to 40 who had recovered from COVID-19. The CDR3 nucleotides read TGTGCCACTCGCACCGGGACAGGTTCCTACGAGCAGTACTTC. Translation gives CATRTGTGSYEQYF.